One and the same sample provided the 5 T cell receptor beta chains below, sequenced in a study of blood T cell repertoires in COVID-19. Profiled with immunoSEQ multiplex PCR; TCRdb holds only in-frame clones, not every one. The sample carries 200,000 to 250,000 clones, around three quarters recorded once. The specimen was peripheral blood. The source of these receptors is a woman in her 70s with acute or convalescent COVID-19.

J is TRBJ2-2 and V is TRBV19; possibly TRBD2 for D (5 bases). Deletions cut 1 base from V and 7 bases from J, with 13 bases between. This CDR3 spans 15 amino acids. The germline CDR1 and CDR2 sequences are LNHDA and SQIVND (reference sequence). The CDR3 protein is CASSIGTDEGGELFF. Written as DNA, the CDR3 is TGTGCCAGTAGTATAGGGACGGATGAGGGCGGGGAGCTGTTTTTT.

The chain carries TRBV3-1 (or the pseudogene TRBV3-2) and TRBJ2-1; 7 bases are shared with TRBD1. This CDR3 comprises 13 residues. After removal of 3 bases from V and 8 bases from J, the junction contained 4 bases not matched to a gene. Germline V gene sequence: CDR1 LGHDT, CDR2 YNNKEL (reference sequence). This CDR3 reads CASSHHRGDEQFF. CDR3 nucleotides: TGTGCCAGCAGCCATCACAGGGGCGATGAGCAGTTCTTC.

The chain joins TRBV5-1 to TRBJ2-1, with 11 bases lining up with TRBD1. CDR1 and CDR2 from the germline V gene are SGHRS and YFSETQ. This CDR3 has 15 residues. Trimming at V came to 0 bases and at J to 6 bases, leaving 2 bases not matched to a gene. CDR3 nucleotides: TGCGCCAGCAGCTTGGAGGGGACAGGGGGCAATGAGCAGTTCTTC. It translates to CASSLEGTGGNEQFF.

The rearrangement links TRBV5-6 to TRBJ1-1; tentative D call: TRBD1 (5 bases). The CDR3 covers 15 residues. Germline values: CDR1 SGHDT, CDR2 YYEEEE. Trimming removed 0 bases at V and 5 bases at J, with 14 bases between. CDR3 in amino acids: CASSLARGTLTEAFF. The CDR3 DNA reads TGTGCCAGCAGCTTGGCCCGGGGGACTCTAACTGAAGCTTTCTTT. Supplemented by reference TRBV5-6 and TRBJ1-1, the full variable domain reads DAGVTQSPTHLIKTRGQQVTLRCSPKSGHDTVSWYQQALGQGPQFIFQYYEEEERQRGNFPDRFSGHQFPNYSSELNVNALLLGDSALYLCASSLARGTLTEAFFGQGTRLTVV.

This clone was recorded only once. This chain uses TRBV28 with TRBJ1-3; D is unclear. Looked up from germline, CDR1 is MDHEN and CDR2 is SYDVKM. CDR3 length: 14 amino acids. The V gene lost 6 bases and the J gene lost 3 bases, with 12 bases spanning the gap. In DNA, the CDR3 is TGTGCCAGCAGAGGCAGAGGAGGTGGAAACACCATATATTTT. Translation: CASRGRGGGNTIYF.